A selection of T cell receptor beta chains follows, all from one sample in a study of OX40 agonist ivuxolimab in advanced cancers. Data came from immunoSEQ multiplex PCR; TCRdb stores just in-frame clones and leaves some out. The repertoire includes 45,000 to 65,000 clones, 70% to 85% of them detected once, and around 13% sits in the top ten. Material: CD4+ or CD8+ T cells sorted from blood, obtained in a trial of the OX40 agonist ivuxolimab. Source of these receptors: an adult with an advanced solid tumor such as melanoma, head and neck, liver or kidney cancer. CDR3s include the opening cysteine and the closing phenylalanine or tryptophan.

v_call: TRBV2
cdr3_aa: CASGARGGGRGYTF

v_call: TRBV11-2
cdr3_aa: CASRATISGYEQYF

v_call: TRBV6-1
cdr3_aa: CASSGPGTTSNYGYTF

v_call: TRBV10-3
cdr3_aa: CAISESGGPGNTIYF

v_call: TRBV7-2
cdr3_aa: CASSLILAGAGTEAFF

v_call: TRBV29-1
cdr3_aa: CSVDLGQSYGYTF

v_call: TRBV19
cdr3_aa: CASSMGGGRTGELFF

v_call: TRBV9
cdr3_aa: CASSPGTSGKPLGDYEQYF

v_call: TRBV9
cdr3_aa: CASSVDGNTEAFF

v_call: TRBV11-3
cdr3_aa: CASSFTGGPGANVLTF

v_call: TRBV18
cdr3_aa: CASSSQGADEKLFF

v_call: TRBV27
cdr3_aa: CASRSMRSGYTF

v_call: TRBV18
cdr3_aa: CASSPAFGNTEAFF

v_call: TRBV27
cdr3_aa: CASSWMSQRNTEAFF

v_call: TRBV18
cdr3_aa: CASSPWGQTYEQYF

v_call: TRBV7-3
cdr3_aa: CASSLRREGLGETQYF

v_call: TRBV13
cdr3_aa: CASATGAQGTF

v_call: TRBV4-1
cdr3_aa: CASSPGTGYQPQHF

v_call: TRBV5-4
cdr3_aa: CASSLGDRVLGYTF

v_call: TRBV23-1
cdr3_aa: CASSHSRHSNQPQHF

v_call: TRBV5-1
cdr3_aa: CASSQAGTQITDTQYF

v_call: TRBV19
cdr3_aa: CASSKDRSPPELFF

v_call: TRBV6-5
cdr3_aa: CASSPRRETQYF

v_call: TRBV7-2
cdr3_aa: CASSWTGKAGEQYF

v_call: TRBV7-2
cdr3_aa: CASSLAPGYEQYF